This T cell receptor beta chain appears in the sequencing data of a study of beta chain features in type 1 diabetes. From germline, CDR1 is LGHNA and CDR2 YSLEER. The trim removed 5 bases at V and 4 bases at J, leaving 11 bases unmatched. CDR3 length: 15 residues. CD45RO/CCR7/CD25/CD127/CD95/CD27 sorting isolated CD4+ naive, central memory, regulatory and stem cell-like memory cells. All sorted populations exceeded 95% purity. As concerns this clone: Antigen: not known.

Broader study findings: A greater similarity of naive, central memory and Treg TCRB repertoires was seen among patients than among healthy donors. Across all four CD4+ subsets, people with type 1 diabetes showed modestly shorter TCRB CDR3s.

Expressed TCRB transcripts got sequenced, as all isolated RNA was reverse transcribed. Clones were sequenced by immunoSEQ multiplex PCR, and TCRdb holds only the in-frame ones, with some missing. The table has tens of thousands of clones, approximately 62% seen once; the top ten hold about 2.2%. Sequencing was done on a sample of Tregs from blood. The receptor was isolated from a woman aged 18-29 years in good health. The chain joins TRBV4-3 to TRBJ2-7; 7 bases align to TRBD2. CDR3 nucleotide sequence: TGCGCCAGCAGCGGGCTTGGGGCGGGAGTTTACGAGCAGTACTTC. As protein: CASSGLGAGVYEQYF.